The rows below give T cell receptor beta chains drawn from one sample of a study of T cell repertoires in cytomegalovirus infection. TCRdb ran MiXCR on the reads and lists one entry per CDR3 protein. The data show almost 500,000 distinct CDR3 sequences, approximately 10% seen once. Sequencing was done on a sample of PBMCs. Every receptor here comes from a human donor in good health (CMV status not recorded). Some clones in this sample may be carry-over from other donors' samples. Both conserved end residues are part of each CDR3. A D gene is named only where the DNA matches it firmly. Part of the rows lack a size; the others show once, few, many or a class for expanded clones.

length	V	D	J	size	CDR3	DNA
13	TRBV10-3	NA	TRBJ1-5	many	CAISEGQGQPQHF	TGTGCCATCAGTGAAGGGCAGGGTCAGCCCCAGCATTTT
15	TRBV7-6	NA	TRBJ1-5	many	CASSLDPGVGQPQHF	TGTGCCAGCAGCTTAGACCCGGGGGTAGGTCAGCCCCAGCATTTT
14	TRBV19	NA	TRBJ1-3	NA	CASSMTDSGNTIYF	TGTGCCAGTAGTATGACAGACTCTGGAAACACCATATATTTT
16	TRBV19	NA	TRBJ1-5	many	CASSSLDRPINQPQHF	TGTGCCAGTAGTTCCCTAGACAGGCCCATAAATCAGCCCCAGCATTTT
18	TRBV6-2/TRBV6-3	NA	TRBJ2-1	many	CASSYGPLAASSYNEQFF	TGTGCCAGCAGTTACGGTCCCCTAGCTGCCTCCTCCTACAATGAGCAGTTCTTC
15	TRBV12-3/TRBV12-4	NA	TRBJ2-7	many	CASSLNSPSSGEQYF	TGTGCCAGCAGTTTGAACAGTCCTAGCTCCGGCGAGCAGTACTTC
15	TRBV4-2	NA	TRBJ2-2	many	CASSPASSNTGELFF	TGTGCCAGCAGCCCAGCTAGCTCGAACACCGGGGAGCTGTTTTTT
16	TRBV11-2	NA	TRBJ2-1	many	CASSLAFAGSYNEQFF	TGTGCCAGCAGCTTAGCATTTGCGGGCTCCTACAATGAGCAGTTCTTC
13	TRBV12-3/TRBV12-4	NA	TRBJ2-3	many	CATGTLGADTQYF	TGTGCCACCGGGACCTTAGGGGCAGATACGCAGTATTTT
14	TRBV6-1	NA	TRBJ1-5	many	CASSPRQEGQPQHF	TGTGCCAGCAGTCCCCGACAGGAGGGTCAGCCCCAGCATTTT
16	TRBV19	NA	TRBJ1-4	many	CASSIDRTATNEKLFF	TGTGCCAGTAGTATAGACCGGACAGCAACTAATGAAAAACTGTTTTTT
16	TRBV7-9	TRBD1	TRBJ1-4	many	CASSRRDRGSNEKLFF	TGTGCCAGCAGCAGGAGGGACAGGGGATCTAATGAAAAACTGTTTTTT
14	TRBV11-2	NA	TRBJ2-1	many	CASSLGWQVNEQFF	TGTGCCAGCAGCTTAGGGTGGCAGGTCAATGAGCAGTTCTTC
15	TRBV6-1	TRBD1	TRBJ2-1	many	CASSSRDRGANEQFF	TGTGCCAGCAGTTCGCGGGACAGGGGAGCCAATGAGCAGTTCTTC
12	TRBV20-1	NA	TRBJ1-5	NA	CSARDNTQPQHF	TGCAGTGCTAGAGATAATACTCAGCCCCAGCATTTT
12	TRBV10-3	NA	TRBJ1-1	many	CAISDVNTEAFF	TGTGCCATCAGTGACGTGAACACTGAAGCTTTCTTT
13	TRBV11-2	TRBD2	TRBJ2-2	many	CAAGGARTGELFF	TGTGCCGCGGGGGGGGCCCGCACCGGGGAGCTGTTTTTT
13	TRBV7-3	NA	TRBJ1-1	many	CASSLDQNTEAFF	TGTGCCAGCAGCTTAGATCAGAACACTGAAGCTTTCTTT
14	TRBV2	NA	TRBJ2-7	many	CASSELAGSYEQYF	TGTGCCAGCAGTGAATTGGCAGGATCCTACGAGCAGTACTTC
15	TRBV6-5	NA	TRBJ1-5	many	CASRDSRRGYQPQHF	TGTGCCAGCAGAGACTCGCGGCGTGGCTATCAGCCCCAGCATTTT
14	TRBV7-2	NA	TRBJ2-2	many	CASSSYRVTGELFF	TGTGCCAGCAGCTCATACAGGGTCACCGGGGAGCTGTTTTTT
13	TRBV29-1	NA	TRBJ1-2	NA	CSVGTGTRYGYTF	TGCAGCGTTGGTACGGGAACCCGCTATGGCTACACCTTC
13	TRBV11-3	NA	TRBJ2-3	many	CASSSGSGDTQYF	TGTGCCAGCAGCTCCGGGTCCGGAGATACGCAGTATTTT
13	TRBV2	NA	TRBJ2-5	few	CASIFTGKETQYF	TGTGCCAGCATATTCACAGGGAAAGAGACCCAGTACTTC
14	TRBV29-1	TRBD2	TRBJ2-7	NA	CSVGSGRGTYEQYF	TGCAGCGTTGGTAGCGGGAGGGGGACCTACGAGCAGTACTTC
15	TRBV7-8	NA	TRBJ2-5	many	CASSLQQGRVETQYF	TGTGCCAGCAGCTTACAACAGGGCCGAGTGGAGACCCAGTACTTC